Below, 28 T cell receptor beta chains from the same sample are listed, as sequenced in a study of vaccination effects on CD4 cells after COVID-19. Their cognate antigens are unknown. Assay: immunoSEQ multiplex PCR; the TCRdb copy retains only in-frame clones and omits some. The sample lists roughly 60,000 clones, roughly 70% occurring once. After expansion with viral peptide pools in the ViraFEST assay, antigen-specific CD4+ T cells were sequenced. The authors isolated CD4+ T cells after less than eleven days of culture. Nucleocapsid antibody tests were negative, and the vaccine recipients had no prior SARS-CoV-2 infection. Sequenced here: CD4+ T cells from PBMCs cultured with SARS-CoV-2 spike peptides, sampled before COVID-19 vaccination. These receptor sequences come from a human donor who received a COVID-19 vaccine.

The chain carries TRBV19 and TRBJ1-2; TRBD1 aligns across 7 bases. J lost 5 bases, V lost 8 bases, and 11 bases had no gene match. The CDR3 has 14 residues. In germline, CDR1 is LNHDA, CDR2 SQIVND (reference sequence). The CDR3 DNA reads TGTGCCAGTGGAGCCCCGGGACAGAAATATGGCTACACCTTC. Its translation: CASGAPGQKYGYTF.

This chain joins TRBV19 and TRBJ1-1, with a weak D call TRBD1 (6 bases). Germline V gives CDR1 LNHDA, CDR2 SQIVND (reference sequence). Trimming took off 8 bases at V and 5 bases at J, with 21 bases between the two ends. This CDR3 comprises 15 residues. The DNA for the CDR3 is TGTGCCAGTCTCCCCGCGACAGGAAGGATTACTGAAGCTTTCTTT. It is translated as CASLPATGRITEAFF.

DNA for the CDR3: TGTGCCAGCAGTCTCGAACACAGGATCCTGAACACTGAAGCTTTCTTT. It specifies CASSLEHRILNTEAFF. The gene calls are TRBV2 and TRBJ1-1, with D possibly matching TRBD1 (5 bases). In germline, CDR1 is SNHLY, CDR2 FYNNEI. The CDR3 covers 16 residues. V was trimmed by 5 bases and J by 0 bases, leaving 16 bases between them.

In this sample, this clone turned up once. This chain links TRBV27 with TRBJ1-3, with 8 bases lining up with TRBD1. This CDR3 region has 12 residues. Trimming cost V 8 bases and J 10 bases; bases outside gene matches: 7. Germline V gives CDR1 MNHEY, CDR2 SMNVEV (reference sequence). In DNA form, the CDR3 reads TGTGCCAGCGGACCTACAGGGGGGACCATATATTTT. As protein: CASGPTGGTIYF.

This clone was found a few times. The chain employs TRBV11-3 and TRBJ2-3; D is unresolved. V lost 1 base and J 3 bases, leaving 14 bases between the germline ends. Germline V gene sequence: CDR1 SGHNT, CDR2 YENEEA. CDR3 length equals 16 residues. CDR3 residues: CASSLAASGGTDTQYF. The CDR3 DNA is TGTGCCAGCAGCTTAGCGGCGAGTGGCGGTACAGATACGCAGTATTTT.

The rearrangement links TRBV18 to TRBJ2-3; D is uncertain. This CDR3 region has 15 residues. Germline assignment: CDR1 KGHSH and CDR2 LQKENI. V dropped 3 bases and J dropped 2 bases, with 12 bases sitting between them. CDR3 in amino acids: CASSPVPQSTDTQYF. The CDR3 DNA is TGTGCCAGCTCACCGGTTCCGCAATCCACAGATACGCAGTATTTT.

The chain joins TRBV5-1 to TRBJ1-2; D is possibly TRBD1 (6 bases). The CDR3 covers 14 residues. Looked up from germline, CDR1 is SGHRS and CDR2 is YFSETQ. V gave up 1 base and J gave up 8 bases, with 15 bases separating them. The CDR3 nucleotides read TGCGCCAGCAGCTTGTCGGGGGCGGAGGGAGGCTACACCTTC. This encodes CASSLSGAEGGYTF.

The chain joins TRBV19 to TRBJ2-1; 7 bases align to TRBD2. The trim removed 3 bases at V and 0 bases at J, leaving 8 bases unmatched. CDR3 length: 17 amino acids. The germline V gene has CDR1 LNHDA and CDR2 SQIVND (reference sequence). The CDR3 spells CASSIGAGVDSYNEQFF. The CDR3 coding sequence is TGTGCCAGTAGTATTGGGGCGGGGGTTGACTCCTACAATGAGCAGTTCTTC.

The chain recombines TRBV20-1 with TRBJ1-1; D perhaps matches TRBD1 (5 bases). Trimming left V 4 bases short and J 5 bases short, with 11 bases between. The CDR3 runs to 12 residues. Per the germline V gene, CDR1 is DFQATT and CDR2 is SNEGSKA (reference sequence). CDR3 amino acids: CSAIDGGTEAFF. CDR3 nucleotide sequence: TGCAGTGCTATTGACGGGGGTACTGAAGCTTTCTTT.

The chain joins TRBV7-2 to TRBJ2-1; either TRBD1 or TRBD2 may supply D (5 bases each). V was clipped by 4 bases and J by 6 bases, with 28 bases between them. Looked up from germline, CDR1 is SGHTA and CDR2 is FQGNSA. This CDR3 is built from 19 residues. CDR3 residues: CASSSPPNPPGPWANEQFF. In DNA, the CDR3 is TGTGCCAGCAGCTCTCCACCCAACCCACCGGGACCTTGGGCCAATGAGCAGTTCTTC.

V gene TRBV6-1 combines with J gene TRBJ2-2, with 7 bases lining up with TRBD1. J gave up 3 bases and V 4 bases, and 14 bases lay outside the gene matches. CDR3 length: 18 residues. Per the germline V gene, CDR1 is MNHNS and CDR2 is SASEGT. The CDR3, as DNA: TGTGCCAGCAGTGCCGCCAGGGGGTTAGGTCGGGACACCGGGGAGCTGTTTTTT. Translating gives CASSAARGLGRDTGELFF.

J is TRBJ2-7 and V is TRBV28; 11 bases agree with TRBD2. The germline V gene has CDR1 MDHEN and CDR2 SYDVKM. This CDR3 is 16 amino acids long. Losses at the gene ends were 4 bases for V and 2 bases for J; bases not matched to a gene: 7. DNA of the CDR3: TGTGCCAGCAGTTCCCCTACTAGCGGGAGTCCCTACGAGCAGTACTTC. Its translation: CASSSPTSGSPYEQYF.

This clone was seen a handful of times. V usage is TRBV6-4 and J usage is TRBJ2-3, with D perhaps TRBD2 (5 bases). This CDR3 region has 14 residues. Trimming left V 3 bases short and J 3 bases short, with 10 bases between. The germline V gene encodes CDR1 MRHNA and CDR2 SNTAGT. CDR3 bases: TGTGCCAGCAGTGATCGGGGAGTAACAGATACGCAGTATTTT. This gives the protein CASSDRGVTDTQYF.

The CDR3 region is CASSLSLVGNTGELFF. The CDR3 nucleotides are TGTGCCAGCAGTTTATCCCTAGTCGGGAACACCGGGGAGCTGTTTTTT. This chain connects TRBV27 to TRBJ2-2; D call uncertain. Germline V gene data show CDR1 as MNHEY and CDR2 as SMNVEV (reference sequence). With 0 bases removed from V and 1 base from J, the gap between germline ends came to 9 bases. The CDR3 sequence is 16 residues long.

The V and J genes are TRBV6-4 and TRBJ2-7; no clear D gene. Germline CDR1 MRHNA, CDR2 SNTAGT. V dropped 8 bases and J dropped 4 bases, with 0 bases sitting between them. This CDR3 region has 8 residues. The CDR3 loop is CASYEQYF. For the CDR3, the DNA is TGTGCCAGCTACGAGCAGTACTTC.

The chain links TRBV5-1 to TRBJ2-7, with D perhaps being TRBD1 or TRBD2 (6 bases each). V was shortened by 3 bases and J by 1 base, with 11 bases between the two germline ends. This CDR3 has 14 residues. Germline CDR1 and CDR2: SGHRS and YFSETQ. The CDR3 DNA follows: TGCGCCAGCAGCTGGGGAGGACAGTCCTACGAGCAGTACTTC. Amino acid sequence: CASSWGGQSYEQYF.

The chain couples TRBV6-5 to TRBJ2-6; unclear D gene. Trimming took 6 bases from V and 0 from J, leaving 6 bases between them. The CDR3 totals 14 residues. Germline-derived CDR1 and CDR2 are MNHEY and SVGAGI. The CDR3, as DNA: TGTGCCAGCAGCCCAGACTCTGGGGCCAACGTCCTGACTTTC. This sequence encodes CASSPDSGANVLTF.

The rearrangement links TRBV11-2 to TRBJ2-4; 7 nucleotides align to TRBD1. V lost 2 bases and J lost 8; bases outside the gene matches: 18. The V gene's germline CDR1 is SGHAT and CDR2 FQNNGV. The length of the CDR3 is 18 residues. CDR3 sequence reads: CASSLLKPRTGRTDIQYF. The CDR3 DNA is TGTGCCAGCAGCTTACTCAAGCCCAGGACAGGAAGGACTGACATTCAGTACTTC.

The V and J genes are TRBV18 and TRBJ1-1; D might be TRBD1 (6 bases). V shed 1 base and J shed 3 bases, with 9 bases lying between them. The CDR3 spans 14 residues. Looked up from germline, CDR1 is KGHSH and CDR2 is LQKENI. The CDR3 coding sequence is TGTGCCAGCTCACCACGACAGGCCTACACTGAAGCTTTCTTT. It specifies CASSPRQAYTEAFF.

CDR3 nucleotide sequence: TGTGCCAGCTCTAAAGGCTTTAGCTCTGGAAACACCATATATTTT. Translating gives CASSKGFSSGNTIYF. This rearrangement joins TRBV18 to TRBJ1-3; D remains ambiguous. V was clipped by 6 bases and J by 0 bases, with 12 bases between them. CDR1 and CDR2 (germline): KGHSH, LQKENI. This CDR3 has 15 amino acids.

The CDR3 reads CASSLENEAFF. The CDR3 DNA sequence: TGTGCCAGCAGCTTAGAGAATGAAGCTTTCTTT. This chain uses TRBV7-9 with TRBJ1-1, with D hard to call. CDR1 SEHNR and CDR2 FQNEAQ come from the germline V gene (reference sequence). The V end lost 1 base, the J end lost 7 bases, and 4 bases lay between the germline ends. The CDR3 has 11 residues.

This clone was seen a handful of times. The chain is built from TRBV10-3 and TRBJ1-1; no reliable D call. This CDR3 is 12 amino acids long. The germline CDR1 and CDR2 sequences are ENHRY and SYGVKD. Deletions cut 5 bases from V and 1 base from J, with 5 bases between. CDR3 in amino acids: CAISRTNTEAFF. Here the CDR3 DNA reads TGTGCCATCAGTCGCACGAACACTGAAGCTTTCTTT.

This clone showed up just once. V gene TRBV13 combines with J gene TRBJ1-2; D gene uncertain. CDR1 and CDR2 from the germline V gene are PRHDT and FYEKMQ (reference sequence). The CDR3 sequence is 14 residues long. With 5 bases removed from V and 1 base from J, the gap between germline ends came to 11 bases. For the CDR3, the DNA is TGTGCCAGCAGCACCCGGAACAGTAACTATGGCTACACCTTC. This codes for CASSTRNSNYGYTF.

The chain recombines TRBV19 with TRBJ1-4; D ambiguous. The V gene lost 6 bases and the J gene lost 8 bases, with 10 bases spanning the gap. This CDR3 region has 12 residues. CDR1 is LNHDA and CDR2 is SQIVND in the germline V gene (reference sequence). The CDR3 region is CASRAREEKLFF. Written as DNA, the CDR3 is TGTGCCAGTAGAGCTAGAGAGGAAAAACTGTTTTTT.

About this clone itself: At one boundary the junction diverges from the germline segment, which might be a read error. The chain is built from TRBV5-1 and TRBJ2-1; 9 bases are a match to TRBD2. Germline CDR1 is SGHRS and CDR2 is YFSETQ. This CDR3 contains 16 residues. The CDR3 loop reads CASSLDGRGGYDEQFF. The CDR3, as DNA: TGCGCCAGCAGCTTGGATGGGCGGGGGGGCTACGATGAGCAGTTCTTC. Together with reference TRBV5-1 and TRBJ2-1, the CDR3 gives the full variable domain: KAGVTQTPRYLIKTRGQQVTLSCSPISGHRSVSWYQQTPGQGLQFLFEYFSETQRNKGNFPGRFSGRQFSNSRSEMNVSTLELGDSALYLCASSLDGRGGYDEQFFGPGTRLTVL.

This chain joins TRBV11-2 and TRBJ1-1; D perhaps matches TRBD1 (5 bases). This CDR3 comprises 14 residues. V shed 3 bases and J shed 4 bases, with 12 bases lying between them. Per the germline V gene, CDR1 is SGHAT and CDR2 is FQNNGV. The CDR3 coding sequence is TGTGCCAGCAGCTTGGAGGGGCAGGGCACTGAAGCTTTCTTT. It translates to CASSLEGQGTEAFF. Drawing the rest from reference TRBV11-2 and TRBJ1-1, the complete variable domain is EAGVAQSPRYKIIEKRQSVAFWCNPISGHATLYWYQQILGQGPKLLIQFQNNGVVDDSQLPKDRFSAERLKGVDSTLKIQPAKLEDSAVYLCASSLEGQGTEAFFGQGTRLTVV.

V usage is TRBV18 and J usage is TRBJ1-3; TRBD1 is a possible D gene (5 bases). The CDR3 runs 15 residues. V was shortened by 3 bases and J by 4 bases, with 13 bases between the two germline ends. CDR1 is KGHSH, CDR2 LQKENI, per germline. The CDR3 sequence: CASSPPGRSGNTIYF. CDR3 nucleotides: TGTGCCAGCTCACCTCCGGGACGGTCGGGAAACACCATATATTTT.

V and J are TRBV28 and TRBJ1-1; TRBD1 might be the D (5 bases). CDR1 is MDHEN, CDR2 SYDVKM, per germline. The CDR3 length is 13 residues. V was cut by 8 bases and J by 6 bases, with 16 bases left in between. CDR3 region: CASYSGGIAEAFF. CDR3 in DNA: TGTGCCAGCTATTCGGGGGGTATCGCTGAAGCTTTCTTT.